This is a list of T cell receptor beta chains from one sample in a study of blood T cell repertoires in COVID-19. Using immunoSEQ multiplex PCR, the repertoire was profiled, and TCRdb retains in-frame clones only, with some absent. This table has 200,000 to 300,000 clones, roughly 86% appearing once. The source material was peripheral blood. These receptors all stem from a woman aged 55-69 years with COVID-19, enrolled during active disease. The CDR3 runs from the conserved cysteine through the conserved F or W. D genes are given only for firm matches. A clone size is listed for some rows: how often the clone was seen (once, few, many), or a class if it is expanded.

v_gene: TRBV7-2
j_gene: TRBJ1-5
d_gene: -
abundance: -
CDR3nt: TGTGCCAGCAGCTTAGTCAGCGGGGCTCATCAGCCCCAGCATTTT
CDR3aa: CASSLVSGAHQPQHF

v_gene: TRBV6-6
j_gene: TRBJ1-3
d_gene: -
abundance: -
CDR3nt: TGTGCCAGCAGCCCGGACAGAGACGGAAACACCATATATTTT
CDR3aa: CASSPDRDGNTIYF

v_gene: TRBV28
j_gene: TRBJ2-7
d_gene: TRBD1
abundance: -
CDR3nt: TGTGCCAGCAGTTCACCGGGACAGGGGCACTACGAGCAGTACTTC
CDR3aa: CASSSPGQGHYEQYF

v_gene: TRBV9
j_gene: TRBJ2-5
d_gene: TRBD2
abundance: -
CDR3nt: TGTGCCAGCAGCGTAGCTATAGTGTATGGGACTACGAAAATTAGACCCAGAGAGACCCAGTACTTC
CDR3aa: CASSVAIVYGTTKIRPRETQYF

v_gene: TRBV11-2
j_gene: TRBJ2-1
d_gene: TRBD2
abundance: -
CDR3nt: TGTGCCAGCAGCCCACGGACTAGCGGGAGGGCCGATGAGCAGTTCTTC
CDR3aa: CASSPRTSGRADEQFF

v_gene: TRBV7-8
j_gene: TRBJ2-2
d_gene: TRBD2
abundance: -
CDR3nt: TGTGCCAGCAGCTTTGGACTAGCGGATAACACCGGGGAGCTGTTTTTT
CDR3aa: CASSFGLADNTGELFF

v_gene: TRBV7-9
j_gene: TRBJ2-7
d_gene: -
abundance: -
CDR3nt: TGTGCCAGCAGCTTAGGAGGGTCGGCTGAGCAGTACTTC
CDR3aa: CASSLGGSAEQYF

v_gene: TRBV29-1
j_gene: TRBJ2-1
d_gene: TRBD2
abundance: once
CDR3nt: TGCAGCGCTGCCCCAAGCGGGAGGGCAGGTGAGCAGTTCTTC
CDR3aa: CSAAPSGRAGEQFF

v_gene: TRBV19
j_gene: TRBJ2-7
d_gene: TRBD1
abundance: -
CDR3nt: TGTGCCAGTAGTCACCGACAGGGAGCGGACGAGCAGTACTTC
CDR3aa: CASSHRQGADEQYF

v_gene: TRBV7-9
j_gene: TRBJ1-1
d_gene: -
abundance: -
CDR3nt: TGTGCCAGCAGCTATTACCAGGCCGACACCCATAGGGGGAACACTGAAGCTTTCTTT
CDR3aa: CASSYYQADTHRGNTEAFF

v_gene: TRBV27
j_gene: TRBJ2-1
d_gene: -
abundance: once
CDR3nt: TGTGCCAGCAGTCCAACCAGCGGGCCCTACAATGAGCAGTTCTTC
CDR3aa: CASSPTSGPYNEQFF

v_gene: TRBV19
j_gene: TRBJ1-1
d_gene: -
abundance: -
CDR3nt: TGTGCCAGTGCCCCCCCGGGGAGGAGCACTGAAGCTTTCTTT
CDR3aa: CASAPPGRSTEAFF

v_gene: TRBV11-2
j_gene: TRBJ1-2
d_gene: -
abundance: few
CDR3nt: TGTGCCAGCAGCTTAGGGCAGTCTAACTATGGCTACACCTTC
CDR3aa: CASSLGQSNYGYTF

v_gene: TRBV5-4
j_gene: TRBJ2-7
d_gene: -
abundance: few
CDR3nt: TGTGCCAGCAGCTTGGGGCCTGCCGATCTTTACGAGCAGTACTTC
CDR3aa: CASSLGPADLYEQYF

v_gene: TRBV30
j_gene: TRBJ1-1
d_gene: -
abundance: -
CDR3nt: TGTGCCTGGACTACACACGGGATGGGCGCTGAAGCTTTCTTT
CDR3aa: CAWTTHGMGAEAFF

v_gene: TRBV12-3/TRBV12-4
j_gene: TRBJ1-2
d_gene: -
abundance: -
CDR3nt: TGTGCCAGCAGTTTCTTGGGGGCTGTCACCTTC
CDR3aa: CASSFLGAVTF

v_gene: TRBV6-2/TRBV6-3
j_gene: TRBJ2-7
d_gene: TRBD2
abundance: -
CDR3nt: TGTGCCAGCAGCGGGACTAGCGGGAGCTACGAGCAGTACTTC
CDR3aa: CASSGTSGSYEQYF

v_gene: TRBV28
j_gene: TRBJ1-5
d_gene: TRBD1
abundance: -
CDR3nt: TGTGCCAGCAGTCCCCGACAGGGCAACCAGCCCCAGCATTTT
CDR3aa: CASSPRQGNQPQHF